This T cell receptor beta chain was sequenced for a study of blood T cell repertoires in COVID-19. Turning to the study itself: Specimens from acute and convalescent COVID-19 originated in the United States, Italy and Spain.

Per the original data handling: From reference gene primer amplification, estimates of nucleated cell counts were derived. Using immunoSEQ multiplex PCR, the repertoire was profiled, and TCRdb retains in-frame clones only, with some absent. V and J calls and clone size follow that table, whereas D and trimming were derived from the DNA. The sample consists of 130,000 to 150,000 clones, approximately 81% of them appearing once. This CDR3 contains 15 residues. CDR1 and CDR2 from the germline V gene are LGHNA and YSLEER. V was pared by 2 bases and J by 0 bases, with 8 bases between. This clone occurred many times.

The receptor comes from a human donor in a cohort sampled during active COVID-19. V usage is TRBV4-3 and J usage is TRBJ2-1; D uncertain. Sequencing was carried out using peripheral blood. The CDR3 protein is CASSQFVSSYNEQFF. The CDR3 nucleotides are TGCGCCAGCAGCCAATTTGTCAGCTCCTACAATGAGCAGTTCTTC.